The clone carrying this TCR beta chain was recorded at least ten times. Its antigen remains unidentified. With a J-beta primer mix and a sample-barcoded 5' primer, a second PCR ran about 7 to 12 cycles. One entry per CDR3 protein results from TCRdb running MiXCR on the 5' RACE reads. The sample consists of around 870,000 distinct CDR3 sequences, around 28% of them appearing once. This entry is derived from a study of blood T cells in healthy people across ages. Per the germline V gene, CDR1 is SGHTA and CDR2 is FQGNSA. Trimming pared 1 base from V and 0 bases from J, leaving 7 bases between. This CDR3 is built from 15 residues. The study, taken as a whole, reports: Across the age range, TCR beta diversity per million T cells fell in a roughly linear way. PBMC samples, being unsorted, prevented any conclusive comparison of naive and antigen-experienced cells.

Those donating, healthy Caucasian individuals from Russia, were aged roughly 6 to 100. The rearrangement uses TRBV7-2 and TRBJ2-1; the D is unclear. The source of this sequence is a woman of 80 years or more in good health. Sequencing was carried out using blood. CDR3 protein: CASSLERNSYNEQFF. The CDR3 DNA reads as TGTGCCAGCAGCTTAGAGAGAAACTCCTACAATGAGCAGTTCTTC.